This T cell receptor beta chain was captured in a study of shared clonotypes between healthy human individuals (dated by TCRdb to 2020 to 2022). Background on the whole study: A couple of women and a few men aged 18 to 49 years were included in the cohort. For each donor, three plates each were used for CD4 naive and CD4 memory, two plates were used for CD8 naive, and one plate was used for CD8 memory. The study deeply sequenced blood TCR repertoires of five healthy adults to estimate repertoire size and the extent of clonotype sharing between individuals. Different laboratories and diverse techniques were used to prepare libraries and sequence TCR repertoires, to increase sequencing depth and limit assay-specific biases. Between about 0.8 and 9 billion PBMCs per donor were obtained by leukapheresis. What the work shows at the level of the full study, not this receptor alone: Approximately 5% of naive CD4, 3.5% of naive CD8, 2.3% of memory CD4, and roughly 0.4% of memory CD8 clonotypes were shared across several donors. Pairwise subsampling led to the expectation that sequencing depth would affect the degree of clonotype sharing among donors. Because the study included only a small number of donors, the genetic and exposure-history diversity represented was limited. Incomplete sequencing was indicated by rarefaction of sorted-subset datasets, despite the large sequencing depth. Naive subsets generally had larger estimated clonotype richness than memory subsets. Compared with non-shared clonotypes, clonotypes shared by all four sorted-subset donors had higher generation probabilities. Sampling was restricted to blood, and TCR repertoires in tissues likely differ from the TCR repertoires found in blood.

On this clone itself: Its antigen is not yet known. Base qualities are missing; no much larger clone stands one base away.

Using the deep immunoSEQ assay, TCR CDR3 regions were amplified from genomic DNA by multiplex PCR. Extracted genomic DNA from each cell subset was distributed evenly across all wells of several immunoSEQ 96-well plates, and each plate was treated as a replicate. Each replicate PCR for sorted subsets received about 180 ng genomic DNA, equal to roughly 30,000 T cell genomes. Purified libraries were measured with a Qubit 3.0 fluorometer, size-checked on a Bioanalyzer 2100, and measured again with the KAPA Library Quantification kit. Each immunoSEQ 96-well plate was sequenced on its own single-read 150-cycle Illumina NextSeq 550 flow cell. Turning to the authors' computational methods: Because only junctional sequences without quality scores were contained in the immunoSEQ output, filtering matching that applied to full-length reads could not be performed. Sequences were annotated with PyIR, a Python wrapper for IgBLAST v1.9, and V/J genes and CDR3 were assigned using IMGT germline references. Any read was removed if the V/J assignment was weak (E-value above 1e-6), the CDR3 was missing, or the read contained stop codons, out-of-frame junctions, or ambiguous translated residues. A V3J clonotype was defined by an identical inferred V gene, J gene, and CDR3 amino acid sequence. Percentage overlap between repertoires was computed as shared unique clonotypes divided by the size of the smaller repertoire. Three approaches were used to assess repertoire richness: RTK rarefaction, the Chao1 estimator, and Recon v2.1 estimates of unobserved clonotypes. Generation probabilities were computed with OLGA for all TCRbeta clonotypes obtained by the gDNA method from a handful of donors. TCRdb took this table from immuneACCESS and kept in-frame rearrangements with V and J called. Such tables lack part of the clones; where checked against another copy, unresolved V genes explain under half of the gap, and the rest is unexplained. The DNA gave D and trimming, while V, J and clone size come from that table. The sample records about 1.4 million clones, approximately 97% of which are singletons. Approximately 1.2% of the sample goes to the ten largest clones.

The donors were healthy, HIV-negative adults with no recently reported acute infections or vaccinations. All donors were Caucasian adults living in Nashville, Tennessee, USA. CD4+ T cells were enriched by magnetic negative selection; naive cells were then positively selected on CD45RA, and the negative fraction formed the memory subset. Blood was collected by leukapheresis, and PBMCs were isolated by Ficoll-Histopaque density gradient centrifugation and then cryopreserved in liquid nitrogen vapor phase. Analytical flow cytometry was used to check the purity and quantity of every magnetically sorted T cell population. From each sorted fraction, genomic DNA was isolated and quantified by UV absorbance on a Nanodrop 2000c. The sequenced sample was naive CD4+ T cells sorted from blood. In the paper's terms, the cell subset or site label means: CD45RA+ positively selected. This sequence was found in a man aged 25 to 40 in good health.

The CDR3 corresponds to CASSVLQGTGNTIYF. The DNA sequence is TGTGCCAGCAGTGTACTACAGGGGACTGGAAACACCATATATTTT. Rearrangement joined TRBV6-1 to TRBJ1-3; 7 junctional bases match TRBD1. The CDR3 starts with the cysteine, ends with the phenylalanine, and has 15 residues. Here the CDR3 DNA is all that survives: 45 bases in frame from base 1. For CDR1 and CDR2, the germline V gene lists MNHNS and SASEGT. Here V drops 4 bases and J drops 2 bases, and the junction holds 5 bases not matched to any gene.